One T cell receptor beta chain is described in this entry. Its antigen is currently not known. Base quality data are lacking; no much larger clone is found one base away. These data belong to a study of technical replicates of blood from a handful of donors (dated by TCRdb to the late 2010s). The receptor library was made with the immunoSEQ multiplex PCR assay. This immuneACCESS table, as held by TCRdb, lists in-frame sequences with V and J called but not all clones. Of the missing ones, under half trace to an unresolved V gene in checked studies; the others have no known cause. Present in this sample are more than 70,000 clones, about nine tenths of which were seen just once. The biggest ten clones account for 0.27% of the sample. This sequence was found in a human donor in good health. Material: T cells isolated from PBMCs.

The CDR3: CASSPRGNAYNEQFF. In nucleotides, the sequence is TGCGCCAGCAGCCCTAGGGGGAATGCCTACAATGAGCAGTTCTTC. The chain links TRBV4-1 with TRBJ2-1; a weak D assignment points to TRBD1 (6 bases agree). From the germline V gene, CDR1 is MGHRA and CDR2 is YSYEKL. The trim is 4 bases for V and 2 bases for J, with a gap of 12 bases between the germline ends. The CDR3 has 15 amino acids, counting the end cysteine and phenylalanine. The entry retains the CDR3 DNA only, 45 bases that are in frame from base 1.